Following are 25 T cell receptor beta chains from one sample sequenced in a study of T cell changes during pregnancy in multiple sclerosis. Sequencing was performed with immunoSEQ multiplex PCR; in TCRdb, only in-frame clones are kept and a portion is missing. This table holds about 21,000 clones, 89% found once. This specimen was CD8+ T cells from peripheral blood mononuclear cells, taken in the second trimester of pregnancy. The source of these receptors is a female donor in good health, enrolled as a control in a pregnancy study.

Note on this clone: Germline and junction disagree at one end, which may indicate a read error. This rearrangement joins TRBV5-1 to TRBJ1-2; D perhaps matches TRBD1 (6 bases). CDR3 length: 14 amino acids. Germline-derived CDR1 and CDR2 are SGHRS and YFSETQ. The CDR3 loop is CASSLLQGSYGCTF. CDR3 nucleotides: TGCGCCAGCAGCTTGTTACAGGGCTCCTATGGCTGCACCTTC.

The chain links TRBV7-9 to TRBJ1-3, with 7 bases matching TRBD1. V was pared by 5 bases and J by 0 bases, with 7 bases of the junction left unmatched. Germline CDR1 and CDR2: SEHNR and FQNEAQ (reference sequence). The CDR3 contains 16 residues. The CDR3 sequence: CASSPKTGASGNTIYF. CDR3 DNA sequence: TGTGCCAGCAGCCCCAAAACAGGGGCCTCTGGAAACACCATATATTTT.

The chain couples TRBV27 to TRBJ2-5, with D tentatively TRBD1 (5 bases). The V gene lost 5 bases and the J gene lost 2 bases, with 18 bases spanning the gap. From germline, CDR1 is MNHEY and CDR2 SMNVEV (reference sequence). This CDR3 has 16 amino acids. The CDR3 DNA follows: TGTGCCAGCAGTAGTGGCCCCGACAGAAAACAAGAGACCCAGTACTTC. Translation: CASSSGPDRKQETQYF.

The chain links TRBV20-1 to TRBJ2-1; 12 nucleotides line up with TRBD2. The CDR3 runs to 11 residues. V shed 3 bases and J 12 bases; nucleotides not matched to a gene: 0. Germline CDR1 and CDR2: DFQATT and SNEGSKA (reference sequence). CDR3 region: CSARGLAGQFF. In DNA form, the CDR3 reads TGCAGTGCTAGGGGACTAGCGGGGCAGTTCTTC.

The rearrangement uses TRBV13 and TRBJ1-2, with 9 nucleotides matching TRBD1. The germline V gene has CDR1 PRHDT and CDR2 FYEKMQ (reference sequence). The CDR3 is 16 amino acids. The V segment lost 4 bases and the J segment 4 bases; nucleotides outside the gene matches: 10. CDR3 residues: CASSWDGQGRIYGYTF. CDR3 sequence (DNA): TGTGCCAGCAGCTGGGACGGACAGGGGAGAATCTATGGCTACACCTTC.

The CDR3: CASRISGTLKAFF. The CDR3 DNA reads as TGTGCCAGCAGAATTTCCGGGACACTAAAAGCTTTCTTT. The chain is built from TRBV6-5 and TRBJ1-1, with a weak D call TRBD1 (6 bases). The CDR3 totals 13 residues. From germline, CDR1 is MNHEY and CDR2 SVGAGI. Trimming pared 6 bases from V and 9 bases from J, leaving 17 bases between.

The rearrangement uses TRBV30 and TRBJ1-3, with D perhaps TRBD1 (5 bases). This CDR3 region has 14 residues. V was clipped by 5 bases and J by 0 bases, with 11 bases between them. CDR1 and CDR2 from the germline V gene are GTSNPN and SVGIG (reference sequence). The CDR3 here is CAWEDTYSGNTIYF. Here the CDR3 DNA reads TGTGCCTGGGAGGACACGTACTCTGGAAACACCATATATTTT.

This chain links TRBV11-2 with TRBJ2-3; 10 nucleotides align to TRBD2. Germline V gene sequence: CDR1 SGHAT, CDR2 FQNNGV. The V segment lost 5 bases and the J segment 0 bases; nucleotides outside the gene matches: 5. This CDR3 spans 16 amino acids. CDR3 loop: CASSSTSGVSTDTQYF. For the CDR3, the DNA is TGTGCCAGCAGCAGTACTAGCGGGGTGAGCACAGATACGCAGTATTTT.

This chain joins TRBV28 and TRBJ2-6, with a tentative D call TRBD1 (6 bases). Germline V gives CDR1 MDHEN, CDR2 SYDVKM. The CDR3 covers 15 residues. Trimming stripped 7 bases from V and 2 bases from J, with 12 bases between. Here the CDR3 reads CASNSYRAGANVLTF. Written as DNA, the CDR3 is TGTGCCAGCAATAGCTACAGGGCTGGGGCCAACGTCCTGACTTTC.

The gene calls are TRBV27 and TRBJ1-1; 10 nucleotides align to TRBD1. With 4 bases clipped from V and 5 bases from J, the junction kept 4 bases outside the gene matches. Germline V gene data show CDR1 as MNHEY and CDR2 as SMNVEV (reference sequence). The CDR3 runs 14 residues. The CDR3 sequence is CASSSTGGFTEAFF. The CDR3 nucleotides are TGTGCCAGCAGTTCGACAGGGGGCTTTACTGAAGCTTTCTTT.

The gene calls are TRBV6-6 and TRBJ1-4; weak D call: TRBD1 (6 bases). Germline loops: CDR1 MNHNY, CDR2 SVGAGI (reference sequence). V was shortened by 2 bases and J by 0 bases, with 7 bases between the two germline ends. This CDR3 is 15 amino acids long. CDR3 loop: CASSYPGATNEKLFF. The CDR3, as DNA: TGTGCCAGCAGTTACCCAGGGGCAACTAATGAAAAACTGTTTTTT.

The gene calls are TRBV11-3 and TRBJ2-1; the match to TRBD2 covers 10 bases. Germline-derived CDR1 and CDR2 are SGHNT and YENEEA. V was clipped by 1 base and J by 0 bases; unmatched bases: 9. This CDR3 contains 19 residues. The CDR3 DNA reads TGTGCCAGCAGCTTAGGACTAGCGGGCGACGCTGGCTCCTACAATGAGCAGTTCTTC. This sequence encodes CASSLGLAGDAGSYNEQFF. Using reference TRBV11-3 and TRBJ2-1 for the parts outside the CDR3, the full variable domain is EAGVVQSPRYKIIEKKQPVAFWCNPISGHNTLYWYLQNLGQGPELLIRYENEEAVDDSQLPKDRFSAERLKGVDSTLKIQPAELGDSAVYLCASSLGLAGDAGSYNEQFFGPGTRLTVL.

The chain links TRBV25-1 to TRBJ2-2, with 11 bases aligning to TRBD1. The CDR3 is 15 amino acids. Germline CDR1 MGHDK, CDR2 SYGVNS. Trimming took 4 bases from V and 7 from J; bases not matched to a gene: 5. The DNA for the CDR3 is TGTGCCAGCAGTGGGGGACAGGGGGAAGTCGGGGAGCTGTTTTTT. Translated, it gives CASSGGQGEVGELFF.

This clone has only one observation. This chain connects TRBV23-1 to TRBJ1-2; the D gene is possibly TRBD1 (6 bases). TRBV23-1 is marked as an open reading frame, function uncertain. This CDR3 is built from 17 residues. Trimming stripped 4 bases from V and 5 bases from J, with 23 bases between. The CDR3, as DNA: TGCGCCAGCAGTCTCCCCTCCGGGGGGGCGCAGGAATATGGCTACACCTTC. Its protein product is CASSLPSGGAQEYGYTF.

V and J are TRBV6-6 and TRBJ2-7; the match to TRBD2 covers 7 bases. The CDR3 is 12 amino acids. Germline CDR1 MNHNY, CDR2 SVGAGI (reference sequence). V shed 10 bases and J 4 bases; nucleotides not matched to a gene: 7. DNA of the CDR3: TGTGCCACCGGGAGGTCCCTTTACGAGCAGTACTTC. It encodes CATGRSLYEQYF.

This clone counts as medium-sized. This chain joins TRBV29-1 and TRBJ1-2; D unresolved. The CDR3 spans 15 residues. The germline V gene has CDR1 SQVTM and CDR2 ANQGSEA. The V and J ends lost 0 bases and 3 bases respectively, with 14 bases between them. The CDR3: CSVEEAPSGDYGYTF. DNA for the CDR3: TGCAGCGTTGAAGAAGCCCCTAGCGGGGACTATGGCTACACCTTC. Full variable domain (remainder filled in from reference TRBV29-1 and TRBJ1-2): SAVISQKPSRDICQRGTSLTIQCQVDSQVTMMFWYRQQPGQSLTLIATANQGSEATYESGFVIDKFPISRPNLTFSTLTVSNMSPEDSSIYLCSVEEAPSGDYGYTFGSGTRLTVV.

This chain uses TRBV28 with TRBJ2-1; tentative D call: TRBD1 (6 bases). Germline values: CDR1 MDHEN, CDR2 SYDVKM. The CDR3 is made up of 16 amino acids. The germline V and J ends were trimmed by 2 bases and 2 bases, with 13 bases remaining between them. The CDR3 here is CASSLVLRGPYNEQFF. The DNA of the CDR3 is TGTGCCAGCAGTTTAGTCCTCAGGGGCCCCTACAATGAGCAGTTCTTC.

The rearrangement links TRBV5-6 to TRBJ1-2; unclear D gene. This CDR3 has 14 residues. V lost 0 bases, J lost 0 bases, and 6 bases lay in between. The germline CDR1 and CDR2 sequences are SGHDT and YYEEEE. The CDR3 sequence: CASSLGEANYGYTF. CDR3 in DNA: TGTGCCAGCAGCTTGGGAGAAGCTAACTATGGCTACACCTTC. Drawing the rest from reference TRBV5-6 and TRBJ1-2, the complete variable domain is DAGVTQSPTHLIKTRGQQVTLRCSPKSGHDTVSWYQQALGQGPQFIFQYYEEEERQRGNFPDRFSGHQFPNYSSELNVNALLLGDSALYLCASSLGEANYGYTFGSGTRLTVV.

This clone was seen a few times. The chain carries TRBV27 and TRBJ2-1; unclear D gene. Per germline, CDR1 MNHEY and CDR2 SMNVEV (reference sequence). V lost 0 bases and J lost 3, with 9 bases in between. CDR3 length: 15 amino acids. The CDR3 sequence is CASSLSSSGYNEQFF. The CDR3 nucleotides are TGTGCCAGCAGTTTATCGAGCTCAGGCTACAATGAGCAGTTCTTC.

The chain recombines TRBV6-1 with TRBJ2-3; D may be TRBD1 (6 bases). V lost 4 bases, J lost 4 bases, and 15 bases lay in between. CDR3 length: 15 residues. Per germline, CDR1 MNHNS and CDR2 SASEGT. The CDR3 loop is CASSAYRDSADTQYF. The CDR3, as DNA: TGTGCCAGCAGTGCCTACAGGGATTCCGCAGATACGCAGTATTTT.

This rearrangement joins TRBV18 to TRBJ1-5; 7 bases are a match to TRBD1. The V and J ends lost 5 bases and 4 bases, in that order; junction bases with no gene match: 8. This CDR3 region has 15 residues. Per the germline V gene, CDR1 is KGHSH and CDR2 is LQKENI. The CDR3 nucleotides read TGTGCCAGCTCAGCGGGACAGCCTTATAATCAGCCCCAGCATTTT. Amino acids: CASSAGQPYNQPQHF. The whole variable domain, filled in from reference TRBV18 and TRBJ1-5, reads NAGVMQNPRHLVRRRGQEARLRCSPMKGHSHVYWYRQLPEEGLKFMVYLQKENIIDESGMPKERFSAEFPKEGPSILRIQQVVRGDSAAYFCASSAGQPYNQPQHFGDGTRLSIL.

The chain uses TRBV7-6 and TRBJ1-3; D is ambiguous. This CDR3 spans 12 amino acids. The V end lost 5 bases, the J end lost 3 bases, and 5 bases lay between the germline ends. CDR1 is SGHVS and CDR2 is FNYEAQ in the germline V gene. Written as DNA, the CDR3 is TGTGCCAGCAGCCCGTTTGGAAACACCATATATTTT. Translated: CASSPFGNTIYF.

This chain uses TRBV6-5 with TRBJ2-1; TRBD2 matches 8 bases. This CDR3 is 15 amino acids long. The germline V gene has CDR1 MNHEY and CDR2 SVGAGI. The trim removed 6 bases at V and 2 bases at J, leaving 6 bases unmatched. DNA of the CDR3: TGTGCCAGCAGACCCGGGACTAGTCCCTACAATGAGCAGTTCTTC. Translating it yields CASRPGTSPYNEQFF.

The rearrangement joins TRBV4-2 to TRBJ2-7; D unresolved. Germline CDR1 reads LGHNA; CDR2 reads YNFKEQ. The CDR3 extends over 15 amino acids. The ends were cut back, 0 bases at V and 0 bases at J, with 9 bases in the middle. CDR3 in amino acids: CASSQEQHSSYEQYF. The CDR3 bases are TGTGCCAGCAGCCAAGAACAGCACAGCTCCTACGAGCAGTACTTC.

This chain links TRBV4-1 with TRBJ2-1; 9 nucleotides agree with TRBD1. Losses at the gene ends were 4 bases for V and 4 bases for J; bases not matched to a gene: 5. CDR3 length equals 15 residues. Germline CDR1 reads MGHRA; CDR2 reads YSYEKL. The CDR3 DNA follows: TGCGCCAGCAGCCTGGGGGGGACAGGGTACAATGAGCAGTTCTTC. Protein: CASSLGGTGYNEQFF.